A selection of T cell receptor beta chains follows, all from one sample in a study of OX40 agonist ivuxolimab in advanced cancers. Some clones are missing from TCRdb's copy, which holds only in-frame ones; the method was immunoSEQ multiplex PCR. The table lists around 25,000 clones, about 76% of them singletons. The source was CD4+ or CD8+ T cells sorted from blood, collected in a trial of the OX40 agonist ivuxolimab. The receptor source for this set is an adult with an advanced solid tumor such as melanoma, head and neck, liver or kidney cancer. Both conserved end residues are part of each CDR3. D genes are given only for firm matches. The size field is filled for only some rows; it gives once, few, many or a size class.

CDR3 DNA: TGTGCCAGCAGTCCAAGGACAGCGAGGGGCAATCAGCCCCAGCATTTT
CDR3 protein: CASSPRTARGNQPQHF
V gene: TRBV27
clone size: NA
D gene: NA
J gene: TRBJ1-5

CDR3 DNA: TGTGCCAGCTGGGGGTACACGACAGGGGAGGAGACCCAGTACTTC
CDR3 protein: CASWGYTTGEETQYF
V gene: TRBV7-8
clone size: NA
D gene: TRBD1
J gene: TRBJ2-5

CDR3 DNA: TGTGCCAGCAGCCCCCGCCGCTCTGGAAACACCATATATTTT
CDR3 protein: CASSPRRSGNTIYF
V gene: TRBV6-5
clone size: NA
D gene: NA
J gene: TRBJ1-3

CDR3 DNA: TGTGCCAGCAGCCAATTTGGGGCTAGCGGGGGGGCGGAGACCCAGTACTTC
CDR3 protein: CASSQFGASGGAETQYF
V gene: TRBV4-2
clone size: few
D gene: TRBD2
J gene: TRBJ2-5

CDR3 DNA: TGCGCCAGCAGCCAAAGTACAGATACGCAGTATTTT
CDR3 protein: CASSQSTDTQYF
V gene: TRBV4-1
clone size: NA
D gene: NA
J gene: TRBJ2-3

CDR3 DNA: TGTGCCAGCAGTTTTCGACTGAACACTGAAGCTTTCTTT
CDR3 protein: CASSFRLNTEAFF
V gene: TRBV28
clone size: NA
D gene: NA
J gene: TRBJ1-1

CDR3 DNA: TGTGCTAGTGGCGGCGAACGGGGGCCTTACGAGCAGTACTTC
CDR3 protein: CASGGERGPYEQYF
V gene: TRBV12-5
clone size: NA
D gene: NA
J gene: TRBJ2-7

CDR3 DNA: TGTGCCTGGAGCCCCCTAGGGGGTGATGAAAAACTGTTTTTT
CDR3 protein: CAWSPLGGDEKLFF
V gene: TRBV30
clone size: once
D gene: NA
J gene: TRBJ1-4

CDR3 DNA: TGCGCCAGCAGCCCCTACGAGGGGGACCACGAGCAGTACTTC
CDR3 protein: CASSPYEGDHEQYF
V gene: TRBV4-1
clone size: NA
D gene: NA
J gene: TRBJ2-7

CDR3 DNA: TGCGCCAGCAGCCCGGACAGGGCTGGGGCCAACGTCCTGACTTTC
CDR3 protein: CASSPDRAGANVLTF
V gene: TRBV4-3
clone size: NA
D gene: TRBD1
J gene: TRBJ2-6

CDR3 DNA: TGTGCCAGCAGCGTTCCAGGGGACGCCTACAATGAGCAGTTCTTC
CDR3 protein: CASSVPGDAYNEQFF
V gene: TRBV9
clone size: NA
D gene: NA
J gene: TRBJ2-1

CDR3 DNA: TGTGCCAGCAGCGTAGAGGGACAGCCTAACTATGGCTACACCTTC
CDR3 protein: CASSVEGQPNYGYTF
V gene: TRBV9
clone size: few
D gene: TRBD1
J gene: TRBJ1-2

CDR3 DNA: TGTGCCAGCAGTGGATTGATTCTTGGCTCGCACGAGCAGTACTTC
CDR3 protein: CASSGLILGSHEQYF
V gene: TRBV2
clone size: NA
D gene: NA
J gene: TRBJ2-7

CDR3 DNA: TGTGCCAGCAGTTTCACGAACGGGGGAGCGAGCTCCTACAATGAGCAGTTCTTC
CDR3 protein: CASSFTNGGASSYNEQFF
V gene: TRBV27
clone size: NA
D gene: NA
J gene: TRBJ2-1

CDR3 DNA: TGTGCCAGCAGCTCTGTCCCCGGGGGTCCAAGCACAGATACGCAGTATTTT
CDR3 protein: CASSSVPGGPSTDTQYF
V gene: TRBV7-9
clone size: NA
D gene: NA
J gene: TRBJ2-3

CDR3 DNA: TGCGCCAGCAGCCCCCAGGGGGTCTCCTATAATTCACCCCTCCACTTT
CDR3 protein: CASSPQGVSYNSPLHF
V gene: TRBV5-1
clone size: NA
D gene: TRBD1
J gene: TRBJ1-6

CDR3 DNA: TGCGCCAGCAGCCCGGAAGGGACCCGGGAAGAAAAACTGTTTTTT
CDR3 protein: CASSPEGTREEKLFF
V gene: TRBV5-1
clone size: NA
D gene: NA
J gene: TRBJ1-4

CDR3 DNA: TGTGCCATCAGTGCAACCGGGGCCAACGAGGCCAAAAACATTCAGTACTTC
CDR3 protein: CAISATGANEAKNIQYF
V gene: TRBV10-3
clone size: NA
D gene: NA
J gene: TRBJ2-4

CDR3 DNA: TGTGCCAGCAGCTGGGGACTAGCGGGGGGCCTCTCCTACAATGAGCAGTTCTTC
CDR3 protein: CASSWGLAGGLSYNEQFF
V gene: TRBV7-3
clone size: NA
D gene: TRBD2
J gene: TRBJ2-1

CDR3 DNA: TGTGCCAGCAGCGTCGGAGGACAGGGGTTGCAGCCCCAGCATTTT
CDR3 protein: CASSVGGQGLQPQHF
V gene: TRBV9
clone size: NA
D gene: TRBD1
J gene: TRBJ1-5

CDR3 DNA: TGCGCCAGCAGCCCCTTAGGACAGGGGGCATACGAGCAGTACTTC
CDR3 protein: CASSPLGQGAYEQYF
V gene: TRBV4-1
clone size: NA
D gene: TRBD1
J gene: TRBJ2-7

CDR3 DNA: TGCGCCAGCAGCCACCAGGCCGGGACAGGACCCAATCAGCCCCAGCATTTT
CDR3 protein: CASSHQAGTGPNQPQHF
V gene: TRBV4-1
clone size: NA
D gene: TRBD1
J gene: TRBJ1-5

CDR3 DNA: TGTGCCAGCCGGTTACGAAGGGGGCGGCGTGATGGCTACACCTTC
CDR3 protein: CASRLRRGRRDGYTF
V gene: TRBV6-6
clone size: NA
D gene: TRBD1
J gene: TRBJ1-2

CDR3 DNA: TGTGCCATCAGTGAGTCGAGGGCAGGGATGGGCTATGGCTACACCTTC
CDR3 protein: CAISESRAGMGYGYTF
V gene: TRBV10-3
clone size: NA
D gene: NA
J gene: TRBJ1-2

CDR3 DNA: TGTGCCAGCAGCTTAGGAATTGGAGCGGGGATCTACGAGCAGTACTTC
CDR3 protein: CASSLGIGAGIYEQYF
V gene: TRBV13
clone size: NA
D gene: TRBD2
J gene: TRBJ2-7

CDR3 DNA: TGTGCCAGTACGTGGGGGAGCGGGGGCACCTACGAGCAGTACTTC
CDR3 protein: CASTWGSGGTYEQYF
V gene: TRBV19
clone size: NA
D gene: TRBD2
J gene: TRBJ2-7

CDR3 DNA: TGTGCCAGCAACCCGGGACAGGGGGCACTGGGGGCTTTCTTT
CDR3 protein: CASNPGQGALGAFF
V gene: TRBV11-2
clone size: few
D gene: TRBD1
J gene: TRBJ1-1

CDR3 DNA: TGCGCCAGCAGCCAAGATACAACGGCCACGGGCTATGGCTACACCTTC
CDR3 protein: CASSQDTTATGYGYTF
V gene: TRBV4-3
clone size: NA
D gene: NA
J gene: TRBJ1-2

CDR3 DNA: TGTGCCAGTAAAAGTTCCGGGGGGCACACCGGGGAGCTGTTTTTT
CDR3 protein: CASKSSGGHTGELFF
V gene: TRBV19
clone size: NA
D gene: NA
J gene: TRBJ2-2

CDR3 DNA: TGTGCCAGCAGCCCCGGACTAGCGGACACCGGGGAGCTGTTTTTT
CDR3 protein: CASSPGLADTGELFF
V gene: TRBV7-6
clone size: few
D gene: TRBD2
J gene: TRBJ2-2

CDR3 DNA: TGTGCCAGCAGCTGGGGCCCACTCGCCACTGAAGCTTTCTTT
CDR3 protein: CASSWGPLATEAFF
V gene: TRBV11-1
clone size: NA
D gene: NA
J gene: TRBJ1-1

CDR3 DNA: TGCGCCAGCAGCCAAGATCCAGCTAAGAACACTGAAGCTTTCTTT
CDR3 protein: CASSQDPAKNTEAFF
V gene: TRBV4-1
clone size: NA
D gene: NA
J gene: TRBJ1-1

CDR3 DNA: TGTGCCAGCAGCCCAGAGGAACAGGGTTTGTACGAGCAGTACTTC
CDR3 protein: CASSPEEQGLYEQYF
V gene: TRBV4-2
clone size: once
D gene: NA
J gene: TRBJ2-7

CDR3 DNA: TGTGCCTGCGGGGGGTCACCACCCGAGCAGTACTTC
CDR3 protein: CACGGSPPEQYF
V gene: TRBV30
clone size: NA
D gene: TRBD2
J gene: TRBJ2-7

CDR3 DNA: TGTGCCAGCAGTGCGATGGTAGCGGGGACGACAGGGGAGCTGTTTTTT
CDR3 protein: CASSAMVAGTTGELFF
V gene: TRBV2
clone size: NA
D gene: TRBD2
J gene: TRBJ2-2

CDR3 DNA: TGTGCCAGCGGGACAGCCAAATACGAGCAGTACTTC
CDR3 protein: CASGTAKYEQYF
V gene: TRBV13
clone size: NA
D gene: TRBD1
J gene: TRBJ2-7

CDR3 DNA: TGCAGCGTTGTATTAGGGGCAAGGGGCTACACCTTC
CDR3 protein: CSVVLGARGYTF
V gene: TRBV29-1
clone size: NA
D gene: NA
J gene: TRBJ1-2

CDR3 DNA: TGTGCCAGCAGTGTAGGACTGGAGTACGGCTACACCTTC
CDR3 protein: CASSVGLEYGYTF
V gene: TRBV6-1
clone size: NA
D gene: NA
J gene: TRBJ1-2

CDR3 DNA: TGTGCCAGCAGCGTAGTGTGGGCCCGGGATGTTGTTTCACCCCTCCACTTT
CDR3 protein: CASSVVWARDVVSPLHF
V gene: TRBV9
clone size: once
D gene: NA
J gene: TRBJ1-6

CDR3 DNA: TGTGCCAGCAGCCCCCTTGTAGGCACCGCGAACACTGAAGCTTTCTTT
CDR3 protein: CASSPLVGTANTEAFF
V gene: TRBV7-9
clone size: NA
D gene: NA
J gene: TRBJ1-1

CDR3 DNA: TGTGCCAGCAGCCACGGCGAGGGGGGCTCGGATACGCAGTATTTT
CDR3 protein: CASSHGEGGSDTQYF
V gene: TRBV7-2
clone size: NA
D gene: NA
J gene: TRBJ2-3

CDR3 DNA: TGTGCCAGCAGTTACGTTTCGGGGAACACTGAAGCTTTCTTT
CDR3 protein: CASSYVSGNTEAFF
V gene: TRBV6-6
clone size: medium-sized
D gene: NA
J gene: TRBJ1-1

CDR3 DNA: TGTGCCAGCAGCTACCCCCTCTTAGCGGGGAGCTCCTACGAGCAGTACTTC
CDR3 protein: CASSYPLLAGSSYEQYF
V gene: TRBV7-9
clone size: NA
D gene: TRBD2
J gene: TRBJ2-7

CDR3 DNA: TGTGCCAGCAGCTTAGAGGACCAGGGGGACATTCAGTACTTC
CDR3 protein: CASSLEDQGDIQYF
V gene: TRBV7-2
clone size: NA
D gene: TRBD1
J gene: TRBJ2-4

CDR3 DNA: TGCGCCAGCAGCCGGGAGAGTTTTAACAATGAGCAGTTCTTC
CDR3 protein: CASSRESFNNEQFF
V gene: TRBV4-3
clone size: NA
D gene: NA
J gene: TRBJ2-1

CDR3 DNA: TGTGCCAGCAGCGTAGCTACCGGGCCTGGAAACACCATATATTTT
CDR3 protein: CASSVATGPGNTIYF
V gene: TRBV9
clone size: NA
D gene: NA
J gene: TRBJ1-3

CDR3 DNA: TGTGCCAGCAGCTTTTCGGTTCTTGGCTCCTATAATTCACCCCTCCACTTT
CDR3 protein: CASSFSVLGSYNSPLHF
V gene: TRBV13
clone size: NA
D gene: NA
J gene: TRBJ1-6

CDR3 DNA: TGCGCCAGCAGCCAAGATAACATCGCGTTGGGGACTAACACCGGGGAGCTGTTTTTT
CDR3 protein: CASSQDNIALGTNTGELFF
V gene: TRBV4-1
clone size: NA
D gene: NA
J gene: TRBJ2-2

CDR3 DNA: TGCGCCAGCAGCCAAGATTCGATGAACACTGAAGCTTTCTTT
CDR3 protein: CASSQDSMNTEAFF
V gene: TRBV4-3
clone size: NA
D gene: NA
J gene: TRBJ1-1

CDR3 DNA: TGTGCCATCAGTCCAGGACAGGGAGCCTCCTACAATGAGCAGTTCTTC
CDR3 protein: CAISPGQGASYNEQFF
V gene: TRBV10-3
clone size: NA
D gene: TRBD1
J gene: TRBJ2-1

CDR3 DNA: TGTGCCAGCAGCTTAATACGGGGGTACACTGAAGCTTTCTTT
CDR3 protein: CASSLIRGYTEAFF
V gene: TRBV5-4
clone size: medium-sized
D gene: NA
J gene: TRBJ1-1

CDR3 DNA: TGTGCCAGCAGCCCCATTAGCAATCAGCCCCAGCATTTT
CDR3 protein: CASSPISNQPQHF
V gene: TRBV6-6
clone size: NA
D gene: NA
J gene: TRBJ1-5

CDR3 DNA: TGTGCCAGCAGCTTGGCAGACTTTAACTATGGCTACACCTTC
CDR3 protein: CASSLADFNYGYTF
V gene: TRBV5-5
clone size: NA
D gene: NA
J gene: TRBJ1-2

CDR3 DNA: TGCAGCGTGGGCCCGGACAGGGGCCAAGCTAACTATGGCTACACCTTC
CDR3 protein: CSVGPDRGQANYGYTF
V gene: TRBV29-1
clone size: few
D gene: TRBD1
J gene: TRBJ1-2